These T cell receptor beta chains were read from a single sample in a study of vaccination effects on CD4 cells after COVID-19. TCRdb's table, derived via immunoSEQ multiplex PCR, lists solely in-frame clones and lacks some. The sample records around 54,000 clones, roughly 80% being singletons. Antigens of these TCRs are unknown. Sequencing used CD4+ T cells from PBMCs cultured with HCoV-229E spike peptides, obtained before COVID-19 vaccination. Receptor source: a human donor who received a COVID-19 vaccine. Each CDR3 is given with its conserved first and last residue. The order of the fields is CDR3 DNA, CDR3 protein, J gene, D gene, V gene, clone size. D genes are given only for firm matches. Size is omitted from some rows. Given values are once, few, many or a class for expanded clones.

CDR3nt: TGTGCCAGCAGCTTGAGTGATACTAGTCTCCCAGATACGCAGTATTTT; CDR3aa: CASSLSDTSLPDTQYF; j_gene: TRBJ2-3; d_gene: NA; v_gene: TRBV5-5; abundance: NA
CDR3nt: TGTGCCAGCAGCTTGACAGTGAACACTGAAGCTTTCTTT; CDR3aa: CASSLTVNTEAFF; j_gene: TRBJ1-1; d_gene: NA; v_gene: TRBV7-2; abundance: NA
CDR3nt: TGTGCCAGCAGCCTGGAAGGGGACACCTACAATGAGCAGTTCTTC; CDR3aa: CASSLEGDTYNEQFF; j_gene: TRBJ2-1; d_gene: NA; v_gene: TRBV11-2; abundance: NA
CDR3nt: TGTGCCAGCGGGACAGGGGTGTCTGGGGCCAACGTCCTGACTTTC; CDR3aa: CASGTGVSGANVLTF; j_gene: TRBJ2-6; d_gene: TRBD1; v_gene: TRBV19; abundance: NA
CDR3nt: TGTGCCACCAGTGAACCCGGCGGCAGCACAGATACGCAGTATTTT; CDR3aa: CATSEPGGSTDTQYF; j_gene: TRBJ2-3; d_gene: NA; v_gene: TRBV24-1; abundance: NA
CDR3nt: TGTGCCAGCAGCCAAGAAGGACAGAGGAAGACAACTAATGAAAAACTGTTTTTT; CDR3aa: CASSQEGQRKTTNEKLFF; j_gene: TRBJ1-4; d_gene: NA; v_gene: TRBV4-2; abundance: few
CDR3nt: TGTGCCAGTACGGACAGGGGGCTAAATCAGCCCCAGCATTTT; CDR3aa: CASTDRGLNQPQHF; j_gene: TRBJ1-5; d_gene: TRBD1; v_gene: TRBV6-6; abundance: NA
CDR3nt: TGTGCTAGTGGTTTGGTACTCGGGGGTAGCAATCAGCCCCAGCATTTT; CDR3aa: CASGLVLGGSNQPQHF; j_gene: TRBJ1-5; d_gene: NA; v_gene: TRBV12-5; abundance: NA
CDR3nt: TGTGCCTGGAGTGGGACAGGGGGTGGCTACACCTTC; CDR3aa: CAWSGTGGGYTF; j_gene: TRBJ1-2; d_gene: TRBD1; v_gene: TRBV30; abundance: few
CDR3nt: TGTGCCAGCTCACCACCGGCAGGGGAAGAGACCCAGTACTTC; CDR3aa: CASSPPAGEETQYF; j_gene: TRBJ2-5; d_gene: NA; v_gene: TRBV18; abundance: once
CDR3nt: TGTGCCAGCAGCCAAGGGTCGGGGGGTACATTAATGGATACGCAGTATTTT; CDR3aa: CASSQGSGGTLMDTQYF; j_gene: TRBJ2-3; d_gene: TRBD2; v_gene: TRBV4-2; abundance: once
CDR3nt: TGTGCCAGCAGTTACTTACAGGGTGCCAAAAACATTCAGTACTTC; CDR3aa: CASSYLQGAKNIQYF; j_gene: TRBJ2-4; d_gene: NA; v_gene: TRBV6-5; abundance: NA
CDR3nt: TGTGCCAGCTCACCACAGGGGACGTTGACTGAAGCTTTCTTT; CDR3aa: CASSPQGTLTEAFF; j_gene: TRBJ1-1; d_gene: NA; v_gene: TRBV18; abundance: NA